The 2 T cell receptor beta chains below were found in one sample sequenced in a study of OX40 agonist ivuxolimab in advanced cancers. Measured with immunoSEQ multiplex PCR; TCRdb has only the in-frame clones, and not every one. The sample has fewer than 45,000 clones, 65% to 90% seen once. The sequencing here drew on CD4+ or CD8+ T cells sorted from blood, taken in a trial of the OX40 agonist ivuxolimab. The receptor set was obtained from an adult with an advanced solid tumor such as melanoma, head and neck, liver or kidney cancer.

J is TRBJ2-6 and V is TRBV19, with TRBD1 as a possible D gene (5 bases). This CDR3 is 14 amino acids long. CDR1 is LNHDA, CDR2 SQIVND, per germline (reference sequence). The V gene lost 6 bases and the J gene lost 4 bases, with 10 bases spanning the gap. The chain's CDR3 is CASRQGYGANVLTF. DNA of the CDR3: TGTGCCAGTAGGCAGGGTTACGGGGCCAACGTCCTGACTTTC.

The chain carries TRBV15 and TRBJ1-1, with 7 bases identical to TRBD1. Germline assignment: CDR1 LNHNV and CDR2 YYDKDF (reference sequence). With 5 bases clipped from V and 0 bases from J, the junction kept 9 bases outside the gene matches. The CDR3 is 16 amino acids. The CDR3 protein is CATSGRGQRMNTEAFF. CDR3 bases: TGTGCCACCAGCGGACGGGGACAGAGAATGAACACTGAAGCTTTCTTT.